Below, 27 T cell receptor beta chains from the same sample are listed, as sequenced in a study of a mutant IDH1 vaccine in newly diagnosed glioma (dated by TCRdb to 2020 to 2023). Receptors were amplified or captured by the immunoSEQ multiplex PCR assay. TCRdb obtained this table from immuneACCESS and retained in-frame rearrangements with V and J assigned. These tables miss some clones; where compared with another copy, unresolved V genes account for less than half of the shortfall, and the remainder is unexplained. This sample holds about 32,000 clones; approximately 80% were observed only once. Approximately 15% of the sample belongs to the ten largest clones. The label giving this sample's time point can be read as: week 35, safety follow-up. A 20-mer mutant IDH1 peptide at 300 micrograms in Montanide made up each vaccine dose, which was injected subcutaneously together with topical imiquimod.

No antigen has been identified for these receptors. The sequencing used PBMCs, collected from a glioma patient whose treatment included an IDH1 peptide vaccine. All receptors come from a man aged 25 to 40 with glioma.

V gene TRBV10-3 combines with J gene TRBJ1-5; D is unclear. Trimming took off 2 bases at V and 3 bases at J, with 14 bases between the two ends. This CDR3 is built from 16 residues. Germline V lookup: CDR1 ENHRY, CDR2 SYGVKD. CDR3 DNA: TGTGCCATCAGTGAGCCGGGGAGGATGGACAATCAGCCCCAGCATTTT. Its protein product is CAISEPGRMDNQPQHF.

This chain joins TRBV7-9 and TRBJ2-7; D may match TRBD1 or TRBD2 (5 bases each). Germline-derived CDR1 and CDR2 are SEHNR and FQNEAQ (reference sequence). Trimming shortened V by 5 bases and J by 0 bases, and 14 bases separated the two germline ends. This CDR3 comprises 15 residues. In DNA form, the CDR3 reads TGTGCCAGCAGCACTCCCGGGACGGTCTCCTACGAGCAGTACTTC. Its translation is CASSTPGTVSYEQYF.

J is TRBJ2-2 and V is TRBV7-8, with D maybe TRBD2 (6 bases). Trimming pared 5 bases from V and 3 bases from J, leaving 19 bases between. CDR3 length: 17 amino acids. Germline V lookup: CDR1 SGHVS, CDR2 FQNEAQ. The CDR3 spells CASSPLGASSDTGELFF. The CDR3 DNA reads TGTGCCAGCAGCCCCCTAGGGGCCTCTAGCGACACCGGGGAGCTGTTTTTT.

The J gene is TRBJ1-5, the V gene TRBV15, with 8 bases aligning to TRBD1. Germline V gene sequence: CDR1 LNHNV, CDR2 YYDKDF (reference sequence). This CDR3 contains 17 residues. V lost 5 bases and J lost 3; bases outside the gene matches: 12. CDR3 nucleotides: TGTGCCACCAGCGCACGCAGGACAGGGACTATCAATCAGCCCCAGCATTTT. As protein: CATSARRTGTINQPQHF. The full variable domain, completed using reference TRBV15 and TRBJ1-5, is DAMVIQNPRYQVTQFGKPVTLSCSQTLNHNVMYWYQQKSSQAPKLLFHYYDKDFNNEADTPDNFQSRRPNTSFCFLDIRSPGLGDTAMYLCATSARRTGTINQPQHFGDGTRLSIL.

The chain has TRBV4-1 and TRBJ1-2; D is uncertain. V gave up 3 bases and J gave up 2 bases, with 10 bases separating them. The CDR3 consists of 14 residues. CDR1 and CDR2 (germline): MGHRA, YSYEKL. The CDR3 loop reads CASSQGGLNYGYTF. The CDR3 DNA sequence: TGCGCCAGCAGCCAGGGAGGGCTAAACTATGGCTACACCTTC.

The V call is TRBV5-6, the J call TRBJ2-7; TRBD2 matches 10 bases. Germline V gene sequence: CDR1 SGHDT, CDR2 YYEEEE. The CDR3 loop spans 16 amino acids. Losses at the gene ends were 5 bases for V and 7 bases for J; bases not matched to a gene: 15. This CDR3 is CASSPIQGSGRAEQYF. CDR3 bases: TGTGCCAGCAGTCCTATACAGGGGAGCGGGAGGGCGGAGCAGTACTTC.

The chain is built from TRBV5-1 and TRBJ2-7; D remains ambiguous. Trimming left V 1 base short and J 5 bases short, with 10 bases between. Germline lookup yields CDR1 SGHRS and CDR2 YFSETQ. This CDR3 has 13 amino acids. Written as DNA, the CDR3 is TGCGCCAGCAGCTTGATCGGTATCGACGAGCAGTACTTC. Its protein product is CASSLIGIDEQYF.

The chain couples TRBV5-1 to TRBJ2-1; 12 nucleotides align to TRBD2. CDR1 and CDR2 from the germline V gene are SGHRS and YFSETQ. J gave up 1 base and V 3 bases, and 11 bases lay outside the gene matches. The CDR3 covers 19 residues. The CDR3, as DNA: TGCGCCAGCAGCTCCGCCGGACTAGCGGGATACCTTTCCTACAATGAGCAGTTCTTC. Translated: CASSSAGLAGYLSYNEQFF.

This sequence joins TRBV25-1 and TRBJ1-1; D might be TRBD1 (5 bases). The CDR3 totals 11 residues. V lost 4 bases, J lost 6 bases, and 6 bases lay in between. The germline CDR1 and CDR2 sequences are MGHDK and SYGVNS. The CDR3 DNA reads TGTGCCAGCAGTGGCAGGGCTGAAGCTTTCTTT. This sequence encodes CASSGRAEAFF.

CDR3 amino acids: CASSREMNTEAFF. DNA of the CDR3: TGTGCCAGCAGCCGGGAGATGAACACTGAAGCTTTCTTT. The V gene is TRBV2, the J gene TRBJ1-1; D not certain. From germline, CDR1 is SNHLY and CDR2 FYNNEI. Trimming removed 6 bases from V and 0 bases from J, with 8 bases in between. The CDR3 totals 13 residues.

CDR3 coding DNA: TGTGCCAGCAGCCAGAGTAGCAATCAGCCCCAGCATTTT. Protein product: CASSQSSNQPQHF. V and J are TRBV14 and TRBJ1-5; D gene unclear. The CDR3 totals 13 residues. Between the trimmed V and J ends, which lost 3 bases and 0 bases, there was a span of 3 bases. In germline, CDR1 is SGHDN, CDR2 FVKESK.

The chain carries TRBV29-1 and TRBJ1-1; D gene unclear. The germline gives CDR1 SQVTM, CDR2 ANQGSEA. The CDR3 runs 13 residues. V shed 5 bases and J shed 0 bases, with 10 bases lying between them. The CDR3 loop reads CSVRTKLNTEAFF. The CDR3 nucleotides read TGCAGCGTTCGGACGAAGTTGAACACTGAAGCTTTCTTT.

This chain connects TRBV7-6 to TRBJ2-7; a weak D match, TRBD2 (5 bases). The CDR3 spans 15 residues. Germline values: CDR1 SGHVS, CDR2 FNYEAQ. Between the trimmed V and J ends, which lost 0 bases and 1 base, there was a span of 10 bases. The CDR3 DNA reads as TGTGCCAGCAGCTTAGCGCTTGAGGGTTCCTACGAGCAGTACTTC. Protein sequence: CASSLALEGSYEQYF.

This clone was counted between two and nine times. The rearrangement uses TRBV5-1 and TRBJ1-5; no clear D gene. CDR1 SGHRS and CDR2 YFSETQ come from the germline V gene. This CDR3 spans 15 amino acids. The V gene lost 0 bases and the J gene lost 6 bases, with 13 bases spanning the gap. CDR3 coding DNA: TGCGCCAGCAGCTTGGCTGGCGGGAGTGGTCAGCCCCAGCATTTT. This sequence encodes CASSLAGGSGQPQHF.

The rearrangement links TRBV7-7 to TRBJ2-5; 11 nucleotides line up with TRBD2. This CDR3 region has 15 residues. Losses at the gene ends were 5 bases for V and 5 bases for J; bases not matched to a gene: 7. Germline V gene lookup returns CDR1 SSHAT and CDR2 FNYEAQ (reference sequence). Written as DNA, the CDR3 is TGTGCCAGCAGCCTTACTAGCGGGAGAGGGGAGACCCAGTACTTC. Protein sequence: CASSLTSGRGETQYF.

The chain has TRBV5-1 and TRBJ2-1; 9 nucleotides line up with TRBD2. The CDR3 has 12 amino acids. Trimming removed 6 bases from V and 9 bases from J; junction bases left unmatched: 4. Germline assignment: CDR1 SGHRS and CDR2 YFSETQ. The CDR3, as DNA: TGCGCCAGCAAAGCGGGGGGCAGTGAGCAGTTCTTC. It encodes CASKAGGSEQFF.

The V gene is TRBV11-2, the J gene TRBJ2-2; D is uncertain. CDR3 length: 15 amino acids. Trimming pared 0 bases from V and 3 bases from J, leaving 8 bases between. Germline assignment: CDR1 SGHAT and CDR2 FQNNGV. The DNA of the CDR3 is TGTGCCAGCAGCTTAGACGGGTTGTACACCGGGGAGCTGTTTTTT. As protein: CASSLDGLYTGELFF.

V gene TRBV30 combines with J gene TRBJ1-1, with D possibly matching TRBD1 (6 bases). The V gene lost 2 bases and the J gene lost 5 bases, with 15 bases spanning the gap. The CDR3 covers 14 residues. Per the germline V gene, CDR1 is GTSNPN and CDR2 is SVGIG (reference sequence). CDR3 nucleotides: TGTGCCTGGAGTCAGACAGGTCTTAGGACTGAAGCTTTCTTT. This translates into CAWSQTGLRTEAFF.

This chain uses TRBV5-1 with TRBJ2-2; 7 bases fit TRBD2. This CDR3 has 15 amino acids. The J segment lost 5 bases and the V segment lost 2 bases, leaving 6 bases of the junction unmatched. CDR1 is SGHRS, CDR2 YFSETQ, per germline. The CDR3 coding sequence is TGCGCCAGCAGCTTTAGCGGGCCGGGTACCGGGGAGCTGTTTTTT. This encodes CASSFSGPGTGELFF. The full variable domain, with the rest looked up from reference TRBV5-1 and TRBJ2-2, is KAGVTQTPRYLIKTRGQQVTLSCSPISGHRSVSWYQQTPGQGLQFLFEYFSETQRNKGNFPGRFSGRQFSNSRSEMNVSTLELGDSALYLCASSFSGPGTGELFFGEGSRLTVL.

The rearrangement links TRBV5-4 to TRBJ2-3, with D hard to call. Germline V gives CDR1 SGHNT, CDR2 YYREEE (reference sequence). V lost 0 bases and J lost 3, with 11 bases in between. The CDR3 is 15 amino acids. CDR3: CASSLAQKRTDTQYF. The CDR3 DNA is TGTGCCAGCAGCTTGGCACAGAAACGGACAGATACGCAGTATTTT.

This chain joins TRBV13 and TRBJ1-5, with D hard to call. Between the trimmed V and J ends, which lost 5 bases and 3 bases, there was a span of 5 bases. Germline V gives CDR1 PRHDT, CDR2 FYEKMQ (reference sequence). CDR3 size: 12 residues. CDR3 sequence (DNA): TGTGCCAGCAGCGGATTCAATCAGCCCCAGCATTTT. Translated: CASSGFNQPQHF.

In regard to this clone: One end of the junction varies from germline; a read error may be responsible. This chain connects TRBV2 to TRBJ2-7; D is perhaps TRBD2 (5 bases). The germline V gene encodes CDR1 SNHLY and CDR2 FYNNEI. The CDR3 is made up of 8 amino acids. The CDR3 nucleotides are TGTGCCAGCAGACCCGGGGACTTC. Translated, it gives CASRPGDF.

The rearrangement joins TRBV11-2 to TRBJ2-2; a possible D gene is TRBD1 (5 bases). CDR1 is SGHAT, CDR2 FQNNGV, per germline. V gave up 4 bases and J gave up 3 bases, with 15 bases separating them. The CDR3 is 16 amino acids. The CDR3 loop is CASSWHGDSYTGELFF. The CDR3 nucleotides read TGTGCCAGCAGCTGGCACGGCGACAGCTACACCGGGGAGCTGTTTTTT. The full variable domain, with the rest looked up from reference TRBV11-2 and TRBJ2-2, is EAGVAQSPRYKIIEKRQSVAFWCNPISGHATLYWYQQILGQGPKLLIQFQNNGVVDDSQLPKDRFSAERLKGVDSTLKIQPAKLEDSAVYLCASSWHGDSYTGELFFGEGSRLTVL.

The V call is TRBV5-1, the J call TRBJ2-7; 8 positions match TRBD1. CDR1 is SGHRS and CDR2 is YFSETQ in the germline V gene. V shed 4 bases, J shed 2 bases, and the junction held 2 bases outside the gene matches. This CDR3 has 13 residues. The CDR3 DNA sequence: TGCGCCAGCAGCACAGGGGGTACCTACGAGCAGTACTTC. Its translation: CASSTGGTYEQYF.

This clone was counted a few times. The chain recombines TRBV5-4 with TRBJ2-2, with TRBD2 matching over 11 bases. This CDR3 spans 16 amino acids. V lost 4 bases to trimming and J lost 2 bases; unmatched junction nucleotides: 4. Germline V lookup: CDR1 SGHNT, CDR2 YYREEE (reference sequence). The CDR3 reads CASSPGLAVNTGELFF. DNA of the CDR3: TGTGCCAGCAGCCCGGGACTAGCGGTTAACACCGGGGAGCTGTTTTTT.

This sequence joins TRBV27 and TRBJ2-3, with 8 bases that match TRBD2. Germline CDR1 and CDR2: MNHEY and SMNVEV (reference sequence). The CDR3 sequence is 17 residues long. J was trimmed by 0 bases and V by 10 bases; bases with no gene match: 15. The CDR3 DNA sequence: TGTGCCATCTCACCCGTCCGTAGCGGGGATAGCACAGATACGCAGTATTTT. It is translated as CAISPVRSGDSTDTQYF.

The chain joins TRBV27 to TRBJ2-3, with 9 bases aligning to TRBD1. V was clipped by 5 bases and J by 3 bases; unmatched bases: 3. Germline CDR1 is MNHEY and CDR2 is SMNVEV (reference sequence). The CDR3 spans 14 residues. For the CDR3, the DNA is TGTGCCAGCAGTGTGACAGGGGGGACAGATACGCAGTATTTT. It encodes CASSVTGGTDTQYF.